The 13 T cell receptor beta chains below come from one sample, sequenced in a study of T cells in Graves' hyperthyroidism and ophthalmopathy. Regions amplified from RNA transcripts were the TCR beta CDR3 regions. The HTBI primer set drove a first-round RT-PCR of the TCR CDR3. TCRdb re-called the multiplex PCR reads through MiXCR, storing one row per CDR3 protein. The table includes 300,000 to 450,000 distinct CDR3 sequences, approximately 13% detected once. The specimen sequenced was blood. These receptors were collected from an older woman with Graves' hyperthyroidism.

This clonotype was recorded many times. The CDR3 reads CASRSTGSSYEQYF. The CDR3 DNA reads as TGTGCCAGTAGATCGACAGGGAGCTCCTACGAGCAGTACTTC. The gene calls are TRBV19 and TRBJ2-7; TRBD1 agrees at 7 bases. The V gene end was trimmed by 6 bases and the J gene end by 0 bases; junction bases not matched to a gene: 5. Germline V gives CDR1 LNHDA, CDR2 SQIVND (reference sequence). The CDR3 contains 14 residues.

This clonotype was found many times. The CDR3 loop is CSVGGTYTSYEQYF. For the CDR3, the DNA is TGCAGCGTTGGCGGGACATACACCTCCTACGAGCAGTACTTC. The chain couples TRBV29-1 to TRBJ2-7; D tentatively fits TRBD1 or TRBD2 (6 bases each). Trimming cost V 4 bases and J 0 bases, with 13 bases left between them. Germline V CDR1 and CDR2: SQVTM, ANQGSEA. The CDR3 has 14 amino acids.

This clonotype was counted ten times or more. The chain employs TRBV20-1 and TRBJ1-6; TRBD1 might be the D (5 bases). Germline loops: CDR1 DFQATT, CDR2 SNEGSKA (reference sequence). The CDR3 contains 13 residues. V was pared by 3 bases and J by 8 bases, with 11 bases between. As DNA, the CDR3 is TGCAGTGCTAGTAGCCAGGGACATTCACCCCTCCACTTT. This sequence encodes CSASSQGHSPLHF.

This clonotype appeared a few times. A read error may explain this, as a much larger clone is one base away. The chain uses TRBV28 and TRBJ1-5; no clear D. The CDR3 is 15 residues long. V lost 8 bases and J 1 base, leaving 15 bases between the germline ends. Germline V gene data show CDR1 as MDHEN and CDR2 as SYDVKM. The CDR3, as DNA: TGTGCCAGCGAGGGCGCCGATCGGAGCAATCAGCCCCAGCATTTT. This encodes CASEGADRSNQPQHF.

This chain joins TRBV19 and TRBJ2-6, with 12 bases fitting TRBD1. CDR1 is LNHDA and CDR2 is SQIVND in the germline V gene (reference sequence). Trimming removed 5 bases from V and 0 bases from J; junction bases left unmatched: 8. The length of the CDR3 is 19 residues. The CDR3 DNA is TGTGCCAGTAGTCCCGGGACAGGGGGCTATAGCTCTGGGGCCAACGTCCTGACTTTC. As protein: CASSPGTGGYSSGANVLTF.

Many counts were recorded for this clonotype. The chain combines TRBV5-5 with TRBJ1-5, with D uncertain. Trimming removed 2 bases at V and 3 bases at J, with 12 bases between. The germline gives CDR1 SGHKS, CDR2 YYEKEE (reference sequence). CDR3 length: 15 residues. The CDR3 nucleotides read TGTGCCAGCAGCTTTGGCCAACCGCTCAATCAGCCCCAGCATTTT. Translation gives CASSFGQPLNQPQHF.

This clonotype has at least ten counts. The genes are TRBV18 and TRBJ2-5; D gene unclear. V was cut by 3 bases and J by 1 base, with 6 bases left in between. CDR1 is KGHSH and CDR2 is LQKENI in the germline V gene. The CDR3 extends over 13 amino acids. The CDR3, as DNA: TGTGCCAGCTCACCGAGAAGCCAAGAGACCCAGTACTTC. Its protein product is CASSPRSQETQYF.

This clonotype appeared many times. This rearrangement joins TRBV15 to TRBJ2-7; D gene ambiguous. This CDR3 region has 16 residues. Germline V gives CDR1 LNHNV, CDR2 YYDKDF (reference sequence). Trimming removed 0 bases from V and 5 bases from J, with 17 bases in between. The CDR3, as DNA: TGTGCCACCAGCAGAGATGTACCGATCCCTCGGAACGAGCAGTACTTC. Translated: CATSRDVPIPRNEQYF.

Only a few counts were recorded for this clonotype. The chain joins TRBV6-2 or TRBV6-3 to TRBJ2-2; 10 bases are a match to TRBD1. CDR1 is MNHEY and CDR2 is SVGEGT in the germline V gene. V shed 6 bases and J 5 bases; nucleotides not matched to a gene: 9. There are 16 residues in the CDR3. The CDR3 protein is CASSPHGTGVTGELFF. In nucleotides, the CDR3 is TGTGCCAGCAGCCCCCACGGGACAGGGGTAACCGGGGAGCTGTTTTTT.

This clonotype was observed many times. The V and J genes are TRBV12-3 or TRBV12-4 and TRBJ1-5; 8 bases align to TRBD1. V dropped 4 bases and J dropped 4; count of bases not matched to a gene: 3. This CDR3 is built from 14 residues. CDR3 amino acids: CASSYRQGNQPQHF. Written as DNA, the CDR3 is TGTGCCAGCAGTTACCGACAGGGGAATCAGCCCCAGCATTTT.

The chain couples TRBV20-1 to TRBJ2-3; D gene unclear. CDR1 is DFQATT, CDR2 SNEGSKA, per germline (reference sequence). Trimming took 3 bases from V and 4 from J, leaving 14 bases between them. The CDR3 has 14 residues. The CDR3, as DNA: TGCAGTGCTAGGGGTCGGCGGTTCGCAGATACGCAGTATTTT. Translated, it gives CSARGRRFADTQYF.

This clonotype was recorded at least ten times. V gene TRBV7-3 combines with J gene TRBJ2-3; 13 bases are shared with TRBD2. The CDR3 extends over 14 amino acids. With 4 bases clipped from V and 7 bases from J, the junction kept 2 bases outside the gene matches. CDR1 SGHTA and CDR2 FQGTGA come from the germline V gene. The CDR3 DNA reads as TGTGCCAGCAGCTCGGGACTAGCGGGAAATACGCAGTATTTT. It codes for CASSSGLAGNTQYF.

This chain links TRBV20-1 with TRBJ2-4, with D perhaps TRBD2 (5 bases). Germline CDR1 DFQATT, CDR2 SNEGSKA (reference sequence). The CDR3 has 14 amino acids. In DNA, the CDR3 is TGCACCGAAGAGGGCGGATCAGCCAAAAACATTCAGTACTTC. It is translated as CTEEGGSAKNIQYF.